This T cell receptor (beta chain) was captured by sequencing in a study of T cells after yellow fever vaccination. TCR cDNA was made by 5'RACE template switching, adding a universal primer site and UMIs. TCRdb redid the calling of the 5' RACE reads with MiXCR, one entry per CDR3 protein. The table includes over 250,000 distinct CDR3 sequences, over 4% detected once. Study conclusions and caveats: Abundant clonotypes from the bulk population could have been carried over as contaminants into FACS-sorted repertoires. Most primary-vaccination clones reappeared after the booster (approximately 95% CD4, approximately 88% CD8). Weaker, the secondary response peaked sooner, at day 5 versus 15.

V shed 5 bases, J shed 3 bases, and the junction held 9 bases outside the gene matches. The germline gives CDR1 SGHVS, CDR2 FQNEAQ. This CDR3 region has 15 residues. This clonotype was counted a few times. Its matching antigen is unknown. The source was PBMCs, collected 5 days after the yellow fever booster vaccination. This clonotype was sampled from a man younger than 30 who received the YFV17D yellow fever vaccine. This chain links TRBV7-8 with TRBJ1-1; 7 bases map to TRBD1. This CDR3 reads CASSLLQGRHTEAFF. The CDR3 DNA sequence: TGTGCCAGCAGCCTCCTACAGGGGAGGCACACTGAAGCTTTCTTT.